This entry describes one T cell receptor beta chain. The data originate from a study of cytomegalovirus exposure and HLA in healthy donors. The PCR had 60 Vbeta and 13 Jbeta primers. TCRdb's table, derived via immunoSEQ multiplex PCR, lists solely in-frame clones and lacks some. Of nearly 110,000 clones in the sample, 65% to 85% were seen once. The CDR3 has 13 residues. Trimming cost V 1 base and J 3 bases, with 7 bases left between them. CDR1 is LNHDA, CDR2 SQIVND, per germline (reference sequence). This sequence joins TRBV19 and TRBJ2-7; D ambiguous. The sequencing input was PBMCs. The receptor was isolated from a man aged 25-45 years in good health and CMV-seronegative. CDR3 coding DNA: TGTGCCAGTAGTATAGGGCATCGCTACGAGCAGTACTTC. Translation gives CASSIGHRYEQYF.